The 19 T cell receptor beta chains presented below share a single source sample, sequenced in a study of cytomegalovirus exposure and HLA in healthy donors (dated by TCRdb to 2016 to 2017). Library preparation was by the immunoSEQ multiplex PCR assay. A mixture of 60 forward primers for TCR Vbeta segments and 13 reverse primers for TCR Jbeta segments was used in the multiplex PCR. What TCRdb holds here is the immuneACCESS table cut down to in-frame rearrangements. Part of the clones is not present; checked against another copy, under half of the missing clones reflect an unresolved V gene, and the others are unexplained. Within this sample are under 150,000 clones, with 82% of them counted one time only. The ten largest clonotypes hold just under 2.5% of the sample. Sequencing was performed on PBMCs. All receptors come from a woman between 18 and 30 years old in good health and CMV-seronegative.

Only one count was recorded for this clone. The chain uses TRBV7-9 and TRBJ2-3; D might be TRBD1 (6 bases). Germline-derived CDR1 and CDR2 are SEHNR and FQNEAQ (reference sequence). V lost 5 bases and J 1 base, leaving 19 bases between the germline ends. CDR3 length: 17 residues. For the CDR3, the DNA is TGTGCCAGCAGCGCCTTGACGGCAGGGGTTCGCACAGATACGCAGTATTTT. Encoded protein: CASSALTAGVRTDTQYF. The full variable domain, with the rest looked up from reference TRBV7-9 and TRBJ2-3, is DTGVSQNPRHKITKRGQNVTFRCDPISEHNRLYWYRQTLGQGPEFLTYFQNEAQLEKSRLLSDRFSAERPKGSFSTLEIQRTEQGDSAMYLCASSALTAGVRTDTQYFGPGTRLTVL.

This chain links TRBV7-2 with TRBJ1-1; 7 positions match TRBD1. V shed 5 bases, J shed 5 bases, and the junction held 11 bases outside the gene matches. The germline V gene has CDR1 SGHTA and CDR2 FQGNSA. There are 15 residues in the CDR3. The CDR3 DNA follows: TGTGCCAGCAGCCCTAGAGGGGGCGCGGGGACTGAAGCTTTCTTT. Its protein product is CASSPRGGAGTEAFF.

The V gene is TRBV25-1, the J gene TRBJ2-5, with D possibly matching TRBD2 (7 bases). Germline V CDR1 and CDR2: MGHDK, SYGVNS. Deletions cut 5 bases from V and 4 bases from J, with 17 bases between. The CDR3 is made up of 15 amino acids. CDR3 bases: TGTGCCAGCAGTCGACCAGGCGGGGGCTCAGAGACCCAGTACTTC. Protein product: CASSRPGGGSETQYF.

This clone was seen a single time. The chain uses TRBV6-4 and TRBJ2-1; 7 bases are a match to TRBD1. Germline V gives CDR1 MRHNA, CDR2 SNTAGT. This CDR3 comprises 13 residues. V was pared by 5 bases and J by 7 bases, with 5 bases of the junction left unmatched. This CDR3 is CASSLEQGNEQFF. The CDR3 nucleotides are TGTGCCAGCAGTCTTGAACAGGGGAATGAGCAGTTCTTC.

At least ten counts were recorded for this clone. The chain joins TRBV6-1 to TRBJ2-3; 11 nucleotides align to TRBD2. This CDR3 comprises 15 residues. V lost 6 bases and J lost 5; bases outside the gene matches: 7. The germline CDR1 and CDR2 sequences are MNHNS and SASEGT. The CDR3 DNA follows: TGTGCCAGCAGCTTTAGCGGGGGGGGTGGAGATACGCAGTATTTT. Protein sequence: CASSFSGGGGDTQYF.

In this sample, this clone turned up a few times. The chain joins TRBV5-6 to TRBJ1-4; maybe TRBD1 (6 bases). The length of the CDR3 is 16 residues. With 3 bases removed from V and 0 bases from J, the gap between germline ends came to 12 bases. The germline CDR1 and CDR2 sequences are SGHDT and YYEEEE. CDR3 sequence reads: CASSSTGHTTNEKLFF. The CDR3 nucleotides read TGTGCCAGCAGCTCCACAGGGCACACAACTAATGAAAAACTGTTTTTT.

V usage is TRBV4-2 and J usage is TRBJ1-2; D not certain. This CDR3 has 14 residues. The V end lost 1 base, the J end lost 4 bases, and 10 bases lay between the germline ends. Germline-derived CDR1 and CDR2 are LGHNA and YNFKEQ. CDR3 bases: TGTGCCAGCAGCCAAGGAAGCGGAAGCTATGGCTACACCTTC. This sequence encodes CASSQGSGSYGYTF.

The V gene is TRBV6-1, the J gene TRBJ2-7; 12 nucleotides align to TRBD2. In germline, CDR1 is MNHNS, CDR2 SASEGT. The V segment lost 7 bases and the J segment 3 bases; nucleotides outside the gene matches: 7. This CDR3 contains 15 residues. CDR3 nucleotide sequence: TGTGCCAGCATCAAAGGACTAGCGGGAAACTACGAGCAGTACTTC. Translation gives CASIKGLAGNYEQYF.

This rearrangement joins TRBV6-5 to TRBJ2-2, with TRBD1 identical over 7 bases. The CDR3 totals 15 residues. CDR1 is MNHEY and CDR2 is SVGAGI in the germline V gene. V shed 8 bases and J 6 bases; nucleotides not matched to a gene: 12. CDR3 residues: CASRRQGVGAGELFF. The CDR3 DNA sequence: TGTGCCAGCCGAAGGCAGGGGGTTGGGGCCGGGGAGCTGTTTTTT.

The chain uses TRBV20-1 and TRBJ1-2; D perhaps matches TRBD1 (5 bases). The germline V gene has CDR1 DFQATT and CDR2 SNEGSKA (reference sequence). This CDR3 is 11 amino acids long. Trimming pared 7 bases from V and 8 bases from J, leaving 14 bases between. The DNA of the CDR3 is TGCAGTGTGCGGGGGGAAGAAGGCTACACCTTC. It yields the protein CSVRGEEGYTF.

On this clone: Germline is not matched at one junction end, which may reflect a read error. The chain is built from TRBV29-1 and TRBJ2-3; TRBD2 matches at 10 bases. Germline CDR1 SQVTM, CDR2 ANQGSEA. This CDR3 comprises 16 residues. The CDR3 sequence is CSVKDGLAEGTDTQYF. CDR3 bases: TGCAGCGTTAAAGATGGACTAGCGGAGGGCACAGATACGCAGTATTTT.

This clone was seen a few times. The chain carries TRBV9 and TRBJ2-7; 11 bases line up with TRBD2. Looked up from germline, CDR1 is SGDLS and CDR2 is YYNGEE. J was trimmed by 4 bases and V by 0 bases; bases with no gene match: 3. The CDR3 has 15 residues. CDR3 nucleotide sequence: TGTGCCAGCAGCGTAGGGGGACTAGCGGTTTACGAGCAGTACTTC. Residues: CASSVGGLAVYEQYF.

The chain combines TRBV18 with TRBJ1-1; D possibly corresponds to TRBD1 (5 bases). Trimming left V 6 bases short and J 0 bases short, with 17 bases between. The CDR3 extends over 16 amino acids. Germline-derived CDR1 and CDR2 are KGHSH and LQKENI. The CDR3 is CASSLWTNSMNTEAFF. The CDR3 nucleotides are TGTGCCAGCTCCCTCTGGACAAACTCCATGAACACTGAAGCTTTCTTT.

The chain carries TRBV30 and TRBJ1-4, with 7 positions matching TRBD1. The CDR3 is 17 residues long. In germline, CDR1 is GTSNPN, CDR2 SVGIG (reference sequence). With V trimmed by 4 bases and J by 2 bases, 13 bases remained unmatched. CDR3 in DNA: TGTGCCTGGACTTCCTTCAGGGGGAGGTCGACTAATGAAAAACTGTTTTTT. As protein: CAWTSFRGRSTNEKLFF.

The rearrangement links TRBV18 to TRBJ1-3; a weak D match, TRBD1 (5 bases). Trimming removed 2 bases from V and 3 bases from J, with 8 bases in between. CDR3 size: 14 residues. Per germline, CDR1 KGHSH and CDR2 LQKENI. The DNA for the CDR3 is TGTGCCAGCTCACCAGACAGCCTTGGAAACACCATATATTTT. As protein: CASSPDSLGNTIYF.

J is TRBJ1-5 and V is TRBV5-6; 9 positions agree with TRBD1. In germline, CDR1 is SGHDT, CDR2 YYEEEE. V lost 4 bases to trimming and J lost 3 bases; unmatched junction nucleotides: 11. This CDR3 is 17 amino acids long. The CDR3 here is CASSMGTRTGVNQPQHF. CDR3 nucleotide sequence: TGTGCCAGCAGCATGGGGACGCGGACAGGGGTCAATCAGCCCCAGCATTTT.

This rearrangement joins TRBV5-6 to TRBJ2-5; the D is unclear. Germline V gene data show CDR1 as SGHDT and CDR2 as YYEEEE. Trimming stripped 2 bases from V and 5 bases from J, with 13 bases between. The CDR3 is 14 amino acids. The CDR3, as DNA: TGTGCCAGCAGCTTCCGCCGATTCGGGGAGACCCAGTACTTC. Its protein is CASSFRRFGETQYF. Full variable domain (missing parts from reference TRBV5-6 and TRBJ2-5): DAGVTQSPTHLIKTRGQQVTLRCSPKSGHDTVSWYQQALGQGPQFIFQYYEEEERQRGNFPDRFSGHQFPNYSSELNVNALLLGDSALYLCASSFRRFGETQYFGPGTRLLVL.

V usage is TRBV28 and J usage is TRBJ1-5; tentative D call: TRBD1 (5 bases). Deletions cut 7 bases from V and 6 bases from J, with 19 bases between. The CDR3 sequence is 15 residues long. The germline V gene encodes CDR1 MDHEN and CDR2 SYDVKM. CDR3 sequence reads: CASNLAGGNGQPQHF. In DNA, the CDR3 is TGTGCCAGCAACCTAGCGGGGGGGAATGGTCAGCCCCAGCATTTT.

The rearrangement links TRBV11-3 to TRBJ2-7; TRBD2 aligns across 7 bases. With V trimmed by 1 base and J by 2 bases, 5 bases remained unmatched. The CDR3 is 15 residues long. Germline V gene data show CDR1 as SGHNT and CDR2 as YENEEA. Here the CDR3 DNA reads TGTGCCAGCAGCTTAGGGGGACTACCGACCTACGAGCAGTACTTC. It codes for CASSLGGLPTYEQYF.